The source of this T cell receptor beta chain is a study of monozygotic twins with cystic fibrosis. Assay used: immunoSEQ multiplex PCR; TCRdb lists only in-frame clones, some missing. The sample gives about 36,000 clones, over 75% of which show up once; 1.5% to 2% is in the top ten. Trimming removed 0 bases at V and 4 bases at J, with 6 bases between. CDR1 PRHDT and CDR2 FYEKMQ come from the germline V gene (reference sequence). The CDR3 length is 14 residues. This clone was observed once. The TCR sequence derives from a girl aged 2 to 10 with cystic fibrosis. The chain employs TRBV13 and TRBJ2-2, with D unresolved. Sequenced sample: blood. The CDR3 coding sequence is TGTGCCAGCAGCTTAGGGGTCTTCACCGGGGAGCTGTTTTTT. Amino acids: CASSLGVFTGELFF.